A single sample gave rise to the 26 T cell receptor beta chains below, sequenced in a study of technical replicates of blood from a handful of donors (dated by TCRdb to the late 2010s). Library preparation was by the immunoSEQ multiplex PCR assay. This is the immuneACCESS table as TCRdb keeps it, with only in-frame sequences that have V and J called. A part of the clones is gone; compared with another copy, unresolved V genes explain less than half, and the rest is unexplained. The sample yields approximately 81,000 clones; approximately 95% were counted once. The biggest ten clones account for around 0.39% of the sample. Sequenced input: T cells isolated from PBMCs. The receptors come from a human donor in good health.

In regard to this clone: An end of the junction does not agree with germline; a read error may underlie this. V is TRBV5-4 and J is TRBJ2-7; TRBD2 agrees at 8 bases. The CDR3 extends over 13 amino acids. Germline lookup yields CDR1 SGHNT and CDR2 YYREEE (reference sequence). The CDR3 nucleotides are TGTGCCAGCAGCTTCAGCGGGAGAGGCGAGCGGTACTTC. Its protein product is CASSFSGRGERYF. Drawing the rest from reference TRBV5-4 and TRBJ2-7, the complete variable domain is ETGVTQSPTHLIKTRGQQVTLRCSSQSGHNTVSWYQQALGQGPQFIFQYYREEENGRGNFPPRFSGLQFPNYSSELNVNALELDDSALYLCASSFSGRGERYFGPGTRLTVT.

The rearrangement uses TRBV5-4 and TRBJ2-7, with 12 bases lining up with TRBD1. Germline V lookup: CDR1 SGHNT, CDR2 YYREEE (reference sequence). CDR3 length: 16 residues. Losses at the gene ends were 5 bases for V and 4 bases for J; bases not matched to a gene: 10. CDR3 protein: CASRSAGTGGLYEQYF. CDR3 sequence (DNA): TGTGCCAGCAGGTCCGCCGGGACAGGGGGCCTATACGAGCAGTACTTC.

The chain links TRBV11-2 to TRBJ2-6; no clear D. The germline V and J ends were trimmed by 4 bases and 0 bases, with 4 bases remaining between them. Germline-derived CDR1 and CDR2 are SGHAT and FQNNGV. The CDR3 spans 14 residues. CDR3 loop: CASSSSSGANVLTF. The CDR3 region has the DNA TGTGCCAGCAGCTCTAGCTCTGGGGCCAACGTCCTGACTTTC.

The chain uses TRBV6-1 and TRBJ2-7, with 8 positions matching TRBD2. Germline lookup yields CDR1 MNHNS and CDR2 SASEGT. V dropped 4 bases and J dropped 0; count of bases not matched to a gene: 5. The CDR3 runs 15 residues. For the CDR3, the DNA is TGTGCCAGCAGTGTGCGGAGCGGGAGCTCCTACGAGCAGTACTTC. Its protein is CASSVRSGSSYEQYF.

The V gene is TRBV6-1, the J gene TRBJ1-1; D is unclear. The germline V gene encodes CDR1 MNHNS and CDR2 SASEGT. The CDR3 has 15 amino acids. The germline V and J ends were trimmed by 2 bases and 2 bases, with 12 bases remaining between them. The CDR3 here is CASSEPGTANTEAFF. The CDR3 region has the DNA TGTGCCAGCAGTGAACCTGGAACAGCTAACACTGAAGCTTTCTTT.

This rearrangement joins TRBV6-1 to TRBJ1-3; D is unclear. Germline values: CDR1 MNHNS, CDR2 SASEGT. The CDR3 is 15 residues long. Trimming stripped 2 bases from V and 3 bases from J, with 11 bases between. CDR3 protein: CASSESLGSGNTIYF. For the CDR3, the DNA is TGTGCCAGCAGTGAATCTTTGGGGAGTGGAAACACCATATATTTT.

J is TRBJ2-7 and V is TRBV7-2; the D gene is possibly TRBD1 (6 bases). Germline V CDR1 and CDR2: SGHTA, FQGNSA. The CDR3 extends over 14 amino acids. Trimming removed 5 bases at V and 1 base at J, with 12 bases between. CDR3 region: CASSPNRVSYEQYF. The CDR3 DNA follows: TGTGCCAGCAGCCCAAACAGGGTTTCCTACGAGCAGTACTTC.

This clone has a single count. The chain carries TRBV5-1 and TRBJ2-7; 11 bases are a match to TRBD2. Germline V gene lookup returns CDR1 SGHRS and CDR2 YFSETQ. The ends lost 2 bases at V and 6 bases at J; junction bases unmatched: 16. The CDR3 length is 18 residues. CDR3 sequence reads: CASSFTSGRIGTGLEQYF. CDR3 in DNA: TGCGCCAGCAGCTTCACTAGCGGGAGAATTGGGACGGGGCTCGAGCAGTACTTC. Complete variable domain (other parts from reference TRBV5-1 and TRBJ2-7): KAGVTQTPRYLIKTRGQQVTLSCSPISGHRSVSWYQQTPGQGLQFLFEYFSETQRNKGNFPGRFSGRQFSNSRSEMNVSTLELGDSALYLCASSFTSGRIGTGLEQYFGPGTRLTVT.

The chain joins TRBV29-1 to TRBJ2-7; a weak D match, TRBD1 (5 bases). Germline CDR1 and CDR2: SQVTM and ANQGSEA. The CDR3 contains 12 residues. V was cut by 6 bases and J by 1 base, with 10 bases left in between. CDR3 protein: CSVGHVSYEQYF. CDR3 sequence (DNA): TGCAGCGTCGGACACGTATCCTACGAGCAGTACTTC.

V and J are TRBV6-4 and TRBJ2-3, with 8 positions matching TRBD2. Trimming removed 4 bases from V and 5 bases from J; junction bases left unmatched: 20. Germline V gene sequence: CDR1 MRHNA, CDR2 SNTAGT. CDR3 length: 19 residues. In nucleotides, the CDR3 is TGTGCCAGCAGTGCACTCCCGGGACTAGTGGGATTTCGTGGAGATACGCAGTATTTT. Its protein is CASSALPGLVGFRGDTQYF.

The rearrangement links TRBV13 to TRBJ2-1, with D perhaps matching TRBD1 (5 bases). V dropped 0 bases and J dropped 9 bases, with 9 bases sitting between them. Germline loops: CDR1 PRHDT, CDR2 FYEKMQ (reference sequence). CDR3 size: 13 residues. Here the CDR3 DNA reads TGTGCCAGCAGCTTAGGCAGGGCTGGTGAGCAGTTCTTC. It encodes CASSLGRAGEQFF.

This CDR3 is CSVAKAGAEIYGYTF. The CDR3 nucleotides are TGCAGCGTTGCTAAGGCGGGGGCCGAAATCTATGGCTACACCTTC. The rearrangement joins TRBV29-1 to TRBJ1-2; tentatively, D is TRBD1 (6 bases). The V end lost 4 bases, the J end lost 4 bases, and 19 bases lay between the germline ends. This CDR3 spans 15 amino acids. CDR1 SQVTM and CDR2 ANQGSEA come from the germline V gene.

The CDR3 nucleotides read TGTGCCAGTAGTATAACAGGGACAGGAAGGTTTGGGAATGAAAAACTGTTTTTT. Translating gives CASSITGTGRFGNEKLFF. The chain links TRBV19 to TRBJ1-4; 8 bases are a match to TRBD1. The J segment lost 5 bases and the V segment lost 2 bases, leaving 13 bases of the junction unmatched. Per germline, CDR1 LNHDA and CDR2 SQIVND (reference sequence). The CDR3 has 18 amino acids.

The chain links TRBV7-6 to TRBJ2-3, with 7 nucleotides matching TRBD1. Trimming cost V 6 bases and J 3 bases; bases outside gene matches: 6. CDR1 and CDR2 (germline): SGHVS, FNYEAQ. This CDR3 comprises 14 residues. CDR3 region: CASRQTGYTDTQYF. CDR3 bases: TGTGCCAGCAGACAGACAGGGTATACAGATACGCAGTATTTT.

The chain has TRBV27 and TRBJ2-2; TRBD2 agrees at 8 bases. CDR3 length equals 14 residues. Germline V gene data show CDR1 as MNHEY and CDR2 as SMNVEV (reference sequence). The ends lost 5 bases at V and 6 bases at J; junction bases unmatched: 5. The chain's CDR3 is CASSPTSGPGELFF. In nucleotides, the CDR3 is TGTGCCAGCAGTCCTACTAGCGGCCCCGGGGAGCTGTTTTTT.

The chain links TRBV4-2 to TRBJ2-3; D is possibly TRBD2 (6 bases). Trimming took 3 bases from V and 4 from J, leaving 14 bases between them. Germline V gene lookup returns CDR1 LGHNA and CDR2 YNFKEQ. The CDR3 runs 15 residues. The CDR3 DNA sequence: TGTGCCAGCAGCCACTTTAGCGGCCCCCCAGATACGCAGTATTTT. Amino acid sequence: CASSHFSGPPDTQYF.

The chain has TRBV6-5 and TRBJ2-2, with TRBD2 identical over 8 bases. Per the germline V gene, CDR1 is MNHEY and CDR2 is SVGAGI. The CDR3 totals 14 residues. V was clipped by 5 bases and J by 4 bases; unmatched bases: 3. This CDR3 reads CASSISGVTGELFF. CDR3 in DNA: TGTGCCAGCAGTATTAGCGGGGTCACCGGGGAGCTGTTTTTT.

The rearrangement joins TRBV7-2 to TRBJ2-5, with TRBD2 matching over 7 bases. The CDR3 spans 16 residues. V was pared by 5 bases and J by 2 bases, with 11 bases of the junction left unmatched. CDR1 is SGHTA, CDR2 FQGNSA, per germline. The CDR3 region has the DNA TGTGCCAGCAGCCCTACTGGGGCGGGGGTTCAAGAGACCCAGTACTTC. Its translation is CASSPTGAGVQETQYF.

The chain carries TRBV4-1 and TRBJ1-2; no clear D gene. CDR3 length: 16 residues. V was cut by 4 bases and J by 3 bases, with 18 bases left in between. Per germline, CDR1 MGHRA and CDR2 YSYEKL. CDR3 nucleotide sequence: TGCGCCAGCAGCCCCGACCCTCTAGGTGGCTACTATGGCTACACCTTC. Translation: CASSPDPLGGYYGYTF.

The chain is built from TRBV2 and TRBJ1-2; TRBD1 agrees at 9 bases. Germline V gives CDR1 SNHLY, CDR2 FYNNEI. The CDR3 runs to 16 residues. Trimming cost V 4 bases and J 3 bases; bases outside gene matches: 9. This CDR3 is CASSALTGGAYYGYTF. CDR3 in DNA: TGTGCCAGCAGTGCGCTTACAGGGGGCGCTTACTATGGCTACACCTTC.

The V gene is TRBV7-8, the J gene TRBJ1-2; D not resolved. The CDR3 is 15 amino acids. The germline gives CDR1 SGHVS, CDR2 FQNEAQ. Trimming pared 1 base from V and 5 bases from J, leaving 14 bases between. CDR3 loop: CASSLGLLEVYGYTF. CDR3 nucleotides: TGTGCCAGCAGCTTAGGTCTGCTGGAGGTATATGGCTACACCTTC.

The chain carries TRBV5-1 and TRBJ2-7, with 7 positions matching TRBD2. With V trimmed by 5 bases and J by 4 bases, 6 bases remained unmatched. CDR1 is SGHRS and CDR2 is YFSETQ in the germline V gene. This CDR3 has 13 residues. CDR3 sequence (DNA): TGCGCCAGCAGATCTAGCGGCAATTACGAGCAGTACTTC. This encodes CASRSSGNYEQYF.

The chain has TRBV7-9 and TRBJ2-1; 10 bases line up with TRBD2. The germline CDR1 and CDR2 sequences are SEHNR and FQNEAQ (reference sequence). This CDR3 comprises 15 residues. V was pared by 5 bases and J by 4 bases, with 5 bases of the junction left unmatched. CDR3 DNA: TGTGCCAGCAGCATTGGGACTAGCGTGTACAATGAGCAGTTCTTC. Encoded protein: CASSIGTSVYNEQFF.

V gene TRBV7-3 combines with J gene TRBJ2-1; 8 positions match TRBD2. Germline-derived CDR1 and CDR2 are SGHTA and FQGTGA. V lost 4 bases and J lost 8; bases outside the gene matches: 13. This CDR3 has 16 amino acids. In nucleotides, the CDR3 is TGTGCCAGCAGCTCCGCAGGGAGCGGGAGCTTCGATGAGCAGTTCTTC. Translation gives CASSSAGSGSFDEQFF.

This rearrangement joins TRBV10-2 to TRBJ1-2; TRBD1 agrees at 8 bases. The CDR3 totals 13 residues. Trimming removed 9 bases from V and 3 bases from J; junction bases left unmatched: 6. Germline assignment: CDR1 WSHSY and CDR2 SAAADI. DNA of the CDR3: TGCGCCAGTGCCTCGGACAGGGACTATGGCTACACCTTC. The encoded protein is CASASDRDYGYTF.

This chain joins TRBV4-1 and TRBJ2-5; TRBD2 might be the D (6 bases). This CDR3 spans 14 amino acids. The V end lost 4 bases, the J end lost 5 bases, and 14 bases lay between the germline ends. CDR1 MGHRA and CDR2 YSYEKL come from the germline V gene. DNA for the CDR3: TGCGCCAGCAGCCCCAGCGGAGGGGATGAGACCCAGTACTTC. This encodes CASSPSGGDETQYF.